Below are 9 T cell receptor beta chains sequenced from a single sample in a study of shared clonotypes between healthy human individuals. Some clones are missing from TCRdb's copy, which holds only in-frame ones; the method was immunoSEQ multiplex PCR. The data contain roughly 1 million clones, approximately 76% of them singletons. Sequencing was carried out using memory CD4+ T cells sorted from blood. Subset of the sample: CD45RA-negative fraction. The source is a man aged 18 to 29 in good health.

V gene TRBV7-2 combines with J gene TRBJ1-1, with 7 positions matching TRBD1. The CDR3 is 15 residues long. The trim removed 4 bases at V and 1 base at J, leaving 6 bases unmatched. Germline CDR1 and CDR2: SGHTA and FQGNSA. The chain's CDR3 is CASSSQGIGNTEAFF. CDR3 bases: TGTGCCAGCAGCTCACAGGGGATCGGGAACACTGAAGCTTTCTTT.

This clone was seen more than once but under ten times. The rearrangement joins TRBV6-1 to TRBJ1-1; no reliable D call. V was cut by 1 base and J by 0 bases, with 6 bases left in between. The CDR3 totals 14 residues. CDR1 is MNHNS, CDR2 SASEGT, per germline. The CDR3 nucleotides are TGTGCCAGCAGTGAAGGGTGGTTGAACACTGAAGCTTTCTTT. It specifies CASSEGWLNTEAFF.

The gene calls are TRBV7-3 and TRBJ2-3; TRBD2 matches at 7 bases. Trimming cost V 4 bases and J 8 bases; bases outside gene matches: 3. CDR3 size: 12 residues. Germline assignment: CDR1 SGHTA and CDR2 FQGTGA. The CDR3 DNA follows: TGTGCCAGCAGCTGGGGGGAGGGTACGCAGTATTTT. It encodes CASSWGEGTQYF.

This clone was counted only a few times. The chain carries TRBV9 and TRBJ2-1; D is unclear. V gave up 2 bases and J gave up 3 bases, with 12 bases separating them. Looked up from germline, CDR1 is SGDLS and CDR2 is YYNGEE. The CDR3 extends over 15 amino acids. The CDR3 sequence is CASSVLVTGYNEQFF. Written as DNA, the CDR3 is TGTGCCAGCAGCGTTCTTGTAACGGGCTACAATGAGCAGTTCTTC. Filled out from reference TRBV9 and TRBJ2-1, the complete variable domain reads DSGVTQTPKHLITATGQRVTLRCSPRSGDLSVYWYQQSLDQGLQFLIQYYNGEERAKGNILERFSAQQFPDLHSELNLSSLELGDSALYFCASSVLVTGYNEQFFGPGTRLTVL.

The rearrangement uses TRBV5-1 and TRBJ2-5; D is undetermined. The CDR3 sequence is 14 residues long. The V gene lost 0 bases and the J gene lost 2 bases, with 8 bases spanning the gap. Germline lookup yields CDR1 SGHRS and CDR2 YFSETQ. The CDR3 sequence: CASSLEGFQETQYF. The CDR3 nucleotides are TGCGCCAGCAGCTTGGAAGGGTTTCAAGAGACCCAGTACTTC.

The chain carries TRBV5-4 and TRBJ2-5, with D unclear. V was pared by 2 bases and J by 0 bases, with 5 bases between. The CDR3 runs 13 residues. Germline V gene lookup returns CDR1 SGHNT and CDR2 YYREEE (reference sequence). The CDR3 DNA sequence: TGTGCCAGCAGCTTACAAAACCAAGAGACCCAGTACTTC. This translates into CASSLQNQETQYF.

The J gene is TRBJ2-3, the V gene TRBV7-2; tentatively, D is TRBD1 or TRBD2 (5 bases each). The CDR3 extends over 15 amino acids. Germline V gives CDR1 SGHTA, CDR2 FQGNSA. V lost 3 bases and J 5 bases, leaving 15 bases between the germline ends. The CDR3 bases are TGTGCCAGCAGCTTCCCCGGTGGGGGTGAAGATACGCAGTATTTT. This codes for CASSFPGGGEDTQYF.

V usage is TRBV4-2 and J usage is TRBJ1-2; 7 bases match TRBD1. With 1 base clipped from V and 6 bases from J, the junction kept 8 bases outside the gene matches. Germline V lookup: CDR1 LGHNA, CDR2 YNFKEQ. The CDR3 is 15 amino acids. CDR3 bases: TGTGCCAGCAGCCAAGTGGGGGGGACAGAGGATGGCTACACCTTC. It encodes CASSQVGGTEDGYTF.

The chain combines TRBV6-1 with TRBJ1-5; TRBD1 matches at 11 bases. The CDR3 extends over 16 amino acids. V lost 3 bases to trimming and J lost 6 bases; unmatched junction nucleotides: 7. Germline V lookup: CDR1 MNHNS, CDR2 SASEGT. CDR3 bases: TGTGCCAGCAGTGACCCCGGACAGGGGGCAGGTCAGCCCCAGCATTTT. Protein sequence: CASSDPGQGAGQPQHF.